This TCR beta chain was sequenced during a study of cytomegalovirus exposure and HLA in healthy donors. Study-level information: Of the donors genotyped, some 400 in all, around 77% fell in the Caucasian-associated ancestry cluster.

Remarks on this clone: The antigen remains undetermined.

The PCR employed 60 Vbeta primers together with 13 Jbeta primers. Sequenced by immunoSEQ multiplex PCR; TCRdb stores in-frame clones only, minus some. The profile shows 60,000 to 75,000 clones, 78% of them singletons. Regarding the study as a whole: Cytomegalovirus association was listed for about 160 TCR beta chains. Available immune exposure information was restricted to CMV serostatus only.

Specimen: PBMCs. The sequence derives from a young man in good health and CMV-seropositive.

CDR3 nucleotides: TGTGCCTCGACTGGGACAGGTTATGAAAAACTGTTTTTT. Its protein product is CASTGTGYEKLFF. The rearrangement links TRBV30 to TRBJ1-4; 8 nucleotides line up with TRBD1. Germline values: CDR1 GTSNPN, CDR2 SVGIG (reference sequence). The V segment lost 7 bases and the J segment 6 bases; nucleotides outside the gene matches: 7. The CDR3 extends over 13 amino acids.